These T cell receptor beta chains were read from a single sample in a study of CD8+CD57+ T cells in acquired aplastic anemia. MiXCR was run by TCRdb on the reads, yielding one entry per CDR3 protein. The table lists approximately 170,000 distinct CDR3 sequences, roughly half of them singletons. The specimen sequenced was sorted CD4+, CD8+, or CD8+CD57+ T cells (not recorded which) from PBMCs. These receptors were taken from a human donor in good health, serving as a control. The CDR3 runs from the conserved cysteine through the conserved F or W. D genes are given only for firm matches. Clone size is stated in some rows and not others, as once, few, many or a class when expanded.

clone size | D gene | J gene | CDR3 length | V gene | CDR3 protein | CDR3 DNA
. | . | TRBJ1-5 | 14 | TRBV20-1 | CSARDTGSGQPQHF | TGCAGTGCTAGAGATACCGGGTCGGGTCAGCCCCAGCATTTT
. | . | TRBJ1-2 | 14 | TRBV5-1 | CASRRGEVNYGYTF | TGCGCCAGCAGGAGGGGGGAGGTGAACTATGGCTACACCTTC
. | . | TRBJ2-7 | 15 | TRBV7-9 | CAISTLGGPSGEQYF | TGTGCCATCTCGACCCTGGGGGGGCCTTCTGGCGAGCAGTACTTC
. | TRBD1 | TRBJ2-5 | 14 | TRBV7-2 | CASSARTGLETQYF | TGTGCCAGCAGCGCCCGGACAGGGTTGGAGACCCAGTACTTC
many | . | TRBJ2-7 | 11 | TRBV20-1 | CSARLYYEQYF | TGCAGTGCTAGACTCTATTACGAGCAGTACTTC
. | TRBD1 | TRBJ2-7 | 16 | TRBV7-9 | CASSSAAGQGAHEQYF | TGTGCCAGCAGCTCGGCAGCGGGACAGGGGGCCCACGAGCAGTACTTC
. | TRBD1 | TRBJ1-3 | 16 | TRBV10-3 | CAIRPGQGASRNTIYF | TGTGCCATCAGGCCGGGACAGGGGGCATCGAGAAACACCATATATTTT
. | TRBD2 | TRBJ2-3 | 15 | TRBV13 | CASSPEAGRGDTQYF | TGTGCCAGCAGCCCAGAGGCAGGGAGGGGAGATACACAGTATTTT
many | . | TRBJ1-4 | 16 | TRBV19 | CASSITDPRRDEKLFF | TGTGCCAGTAGTATCACAGACCCCCGGCGGGATGAAAAACTGTTTTTT
. | . | TRBJ2-1 | 12 | TRBV5-1 | CASSPSFHEQFF | TGTGCCAGCAGCCCCTCTTTCCATGAGCAGTTCTTC
. | . | TRBJ2-5 | 12 | TRBV5-1 | CASSESQETQYF | TGCGCCAGCAGCGAATCCCAAGAGACCCAGTACTTC
many | . | TRBJ2-7 | 14 | TRBV6-2/TRBV6-3 | CASSYSAGPYEQYF | TGTGCCAGCAGTTACTCGGCAGGGCCGTACGAGCAGTACTTC
. | TRBD1 | TRBJ1-1 | 13 | TRBV19 | CASSIRQGYEASF | TGTGCCAGTAGTATACGACAGGGCTATGAAGCTTCCTTT
many | TRBD1 | TRBJ2-1 | 15 | TRBV7-2 | CASSLPGTVDNEQFF | TGTGCCAGCAGCTTACCCGGGACAGTTGACAATGAGCAGTTCTTC
. | TRBD1 | TRBJ1-1 | 15 | TRBV19 | CAISVGDRVGTEAFF | TGTGCCATCAGTGTGGGGGACAGGGTTGGAACTGAAGCTTTCTTT
many | . | TRBJ2-3 | 14 | TRBV6-2/TRBV6-3 | CASSPDRPTDTQYF | TGTGCCAGCAGTCCGGACCGCCCCACAGATACGCAGTATTTT
. | TRBD1 | TRBJ2-5 | 14 | TRBV12-3/TRBV12-4 | CASSLRQGPAPQYF | TGTGCCAGCAGTTTAAGACAGGGCCCCGCGCCCCAGTACTTC
many | . | TRBJ2-3 | 12 | TRBV6-2/TRBV6-3 | CASTPVGGTQYF | TGTGCCAGCACCCCGGTTGGGGGTACGCAGTATTTT
. | . | TRBJ1-5 | 15 | TRBV15 | CATSRGWSSNQPQHF | TGTGCCACCAGCAGAGGGTGGTCTAGCAATCAGCCCCAGCATTTT
many | TRBD1 | TRBJ2-6 | 21 | TRBV5-1 | CASSLRPADRGLFSGANVLTF | TGCGCCAGCAGCTTGAGGCCTGCGGACAGGGGGCTCTTCTCTGGGGCCAACGTCCTGACTTTC
. | . | TRBJ1-4 | 14 | TRBV7-2 | CASSLTGDGEKLFF | TGTGCCAGCAGCTTAACGGGGGATGGTGAAAAACTGTTTTTT
. | . | TRBJ2-1 | 13 | TRBV29-1 | CSVNRFQNNEQFF | TGCAGCGTTAACAGGTTCCAGAACAATGAGCAGTTCTTC
. | . | TRBJ1-2 | 10 | TRBV19 | CASSTGQNTF | TGTGCCAGTAGTACCGGACAGAACACCTTC
few | TRBD1 | TRBJ2-3 | 15 | TRBV20-1 | CSARTGTGDTDTQYF | TGCAGTGCTAGAACCGGGACAGGGGACACAGATACGCAGTATTTT
. | . | TRBJ1-2 | 14 | TRBV3-1 | CASSQMQGQSGYTF | TGTGCCAGCAGCCAAATGCAGGGGCAAAGTGGCTACACCTTC
. | . | TRBJ1-1 | 14 | TRBV5-6 | CASNIQDKNTEAFF | TGTGCCAGCAACATACAGGACAAGAACACTGAAGCTTTCTTT
. | TRBD2 | TRBJ2-7 | 14 | TRBV11-3 | CASSLPSGTGEQYF | TGTGCCAGCAGCTTGCCTAGCGGGACGGGCGAGCAGTACTTC
. | TRBD2 | TRBJ2-7 | 13 | TRBV5-6 | CASSFSTSGEQYF | TGTGCCAGCAGCTTTTCGACTAGCGGCGAGCAGTACTTC
. | TRBD2 | TRBJ2-2 | 15 | TRBV6-4 | CASSSGTSGTGELFF | TGTGCCAGCAGTTCCGGGACTAGCGGAACCGGGGAGCTGTTTTTT
many | TRBD1 | TRBJ2-7 | 13 | TRBV5-1 | CASTPGQTYEQYF | TGCGCCAGCACCCCGGGACAGACCTACGAGCAGTACTTC
many | . | TRBJ2-3 | 17 | TRBV5-8 | CASSLYLFPSGTDTQYF | TGTGCCAGCAGCTTATATCTGTTCCCCTCGGGCACAGATACGCAGTATTTT
many | . | TRBJ2-3 | 14 | TRBV6-6 | CASSYSSGAGGQYF | TGTGCCAGCAGTTACTCGTCCGGGGCTGGGGGGCAGTATTTT
. | . | TRBJ1-5 | 14 | TRBV7-2 | CASSLGSGGQPQHF | TGTGCCAGCAGCTTAGGATCGGGGGGTCAGCCCCAGCATTTT
. | . | TRBJ1-2 | 19 | TRBV2 | CASSPRLPSPQGLNYGYTF | TGTGCCAGCTCACCAAGGCTACCCTCACCGCAGGGCCTTAACTATGGCTACACCTTC
many | . | TRBJ2-3 | 14 | TRBV11-1 | CASSLRGNTDTQYF | TGTGCCAGCAGCTTAAGGGGAAACACAGATACGCAGTATTTT
many | TRBD1 | TRBJ1-6 | 17 | TRBV19 | CASSISTLTGQNSPLHF | TGTGCCAGTAGTATCTCGACCTTGACAGGGCAAAATTCACCCCTCCACTTT
. | . | TRBJ2-7 | 15 | TRBV10-3 | CASSPAVGSSYEQYF | TGTGCCAGCAGTCCCGCCGTGGGGAGCTCCTACGAGCAGTACTTC
. | . | TRBJ1-2 | 13 | TRBV20-1 | CSARAGSNYGYTF | TGCAGTGCTAGAGCAGGCAGCAACTATGGCTACACCTTC
. | . | TRBJ1-6 | 14 | TRBV7-6 | CASSLGFYNSPLHF | TGTGCCAGCAGCTTAGGGTTCTATAATTCACCCCTCCACTTT
many | . | TRBJ1-1 | 12 | TRBV7-9 | CASSLFGDEAFF | TGTGCCAGCAGCCTATTCGGGGATGAAGCTTTCTTT
. | TRBD1 | TRBJ1-5 | 17 | TRBV10-3 | CAISEAGTGGWNQPQHF | TGTGCCATCAGTGAGGCCGGGACAGGGGGCTGGAATCAGCCCCAGCATTTT
. | . | TRBJ2-5 | 15 | TRBV12-3/TRBV12-4 | CASSAELGLGETQYF | TGTGCCAGCAGTGCTGAACTAGGGTTGGGAGAGACCCAGTACTTC
many | TRBD1 | TRBJ1-5 | 12 | TRBV2 | CASQGANQPQHF | TGTGCCAGCCAGGGGGCGAATCAGCCCCAGCATTTT
many | . | TRBJ1-6 | 15 | TRBV3-1 | CASSPPTGDNSPLHF | TGTGCCAGCAGCCCCCCGACAGGTGATAATTCACCCCTCCACTTT